One and the same sample provided the 32 T cell receptor beta chains below, sequenced in a study of response to subunit inactivated influenza vaccine. TCRdb processed the RT-PCR reads anew with MiXCR; each CDR3 protein has one entry. In the table there are approximately 500,000 distinct CDR3 sequences, roughly 15% of which are singletons. The input for sequencing was PBMCs from blood, taken 11 to 12 days after vaccination. These receptors came from a man aged 45-60 years who received an inactivated influenza vaccine.

This chain uses TRBV20-1 with TRBJ2-3; D unclear. Germline CDR1 DFQATT, CDR2 SNEGSKA (reference sequence). The length of the CDR3 is 13 residues. Trimming removed 1 base at V and 5 bases at J, with 10 bases between. CDR3 sequence (DNA): TGCAGTGCTAGAGTTCTCTCGGAAGATACGCAGTATTTT. Translating it yields CSARVLSEDTQYF.

J is TRBJ1-6 and V is TRBV30; TRBD1 is a possible D gene (5 bases). In germline, CDR1 is GTSNPN, CDR2 SVGIG (reference sequence). The V end lost 1 base, the J end lost 3 bases, and 13 bases lay between the germline ends. CDR3 length: 16 residues. The CDR3 DNA follows: TGTGCCTGGAGTGCCACCGGGACTTTCTATAATTCACCCCTCCACTTT. This gives the protein CAWSATGTFYNSPLHF.

The rearrangement links TRBV5-1 to TRBJ2-1; maybe TRBD1 (5 bases). The germline gives CDR1 SGHRS, CDR2 YFSETQ. There are 15 residues in the CDR3. V was trimmed by 0 bases and J by 8 bases, leaving 15 bases between them. CDR3 in DNA: TGCGCCAGCAGCTTGGTGGGAAGTAGGGGTGATGAGCAGTTCTTC. This encodes CASSLVGSRGDEQFF.

This rearrangement joins TRBV4-2 to TRBJ2-3; D call uncertain. Germline CDR1 and CDR2: LGHNA and YNFKEQ. The CDR3 consists of 15 residues. Between the trimmed V and J ends, which lost 0 bases and 2 bases, there was a span of 9 bases. CDR3 sequence: CASSQELRSTDTQYF. The CDR3 nucleotides are TGTGCCAGCAGCCAAGAATTGCGGTCCACAGATACGCAGTATTTT.

V and J are TRBV3-1 and TRBJ1-6; D is possibly TRBD1 (5 bases). The germline gives CDR1 LGHDT, CDR2 YNNKEL (reference sequence). This CDR3 is built from 16 residues. Trimming removed 0 bases at V and 8 bases at J, with 14 bases between. CDR3 loop: CASSQELGGMDSPLHF. CDR3 coding DNA: TGTGCCAGCAGCCAAGAGTTGGGGGGGATGGATTCACCCCTCCACTTT.

The V call is TRBV12-3 or TRBV12-4, the J call TRBJ1-2; D gene unclear. This CDR3 comprises 14 residues. Trimming cost V 5 bases and J 4 bases, with 14 bases left between them. CDR3: CASSLGRRPYGYTF. The DNA for the CDR3 is TGTGCCAGCAGTCTCGGACGGAGACCCTATGGCTACACCTTC.

This clonotype was seen a few times. The rearrangement joins TRBV20-1 to TRBJ2-7; unclear D gene. V dropped 0 bases and J dropped 0 bases, with 9 bases sitting between them. This CDR3 comprises 14 residues. Germline CDR1 reads DFQATT; CDR2 reads SNEGSKA (reference sequence). CDR3 region: CSARDGRASYEQYF. The CDR3 nucleotides are TGCAGTGCTAGAGATGGAAGAGCCTCCTACGAGCAGTACTTC.

The CDR3 DNA is TGTGCCAGCAGCACGGCCGGGACAGGGCTCACCGGGGAGCTGTTTTTT. Its protein is CASSTAGTGLTGELFF. The chain has TRBV21-1 and TRBJ2-2; the table's D call, TRBD1, was not checked against the DNA. TRBV21-1 is recorded as a pseudogene. CDR3 length: 16 amino acids.

This clonotype was observed many times. This chain uses TRBV7-9 with TRBJ2-7; no definite D call. CDR1 is SEHNR, CDR2 FQNEAQ, per germline (reference sequence). V shed 2 bases and J shed 2 bases, with 4 bases lying between them. This CDR3 is built from 12 residues. CDR3 bases: TGTGCCAGCAGCTTACTACCCTACGAGCAGTACTTC. Residues: CASSLLPYEQYF.

In its sample, this clonotype was seen many times. The chain joins TRBV5-1 to TRBJ2-2; 9 bases line up with TRBD2. Germline CDR1 and CDR2: SGHRS and YFSETQ. CDR3 length: 17 residues. Trimming took 0 bases from V and 3 from J; bases not matched to a gene: 6. CDR3: CASSLASGITHTGELFF. The DNA of the CDR3 is TGCGCCAGCAGCTTGGCTAGCGGGATTACTCACACCGGGGAGCTGTTTTTT.

CDR3 DNA: TGTGCCAGCAGCCGCGCGGCAACAGGGGGTTACGAGCAGTACTTC. Translation gives CASSRAATGGYEQYF. The chain is built from TRBV7-8 and TRBJ2-7, with 8 positions matching TRBD1. V gave up 5 bases and J gave up 4 bases; unmatched junction bases: 10. Germline loops: CDR1 SGHVS, CDR2 FQNEAQ. This CDR3 contains 15 residues. Supplemented by reference TRBV7-8 and TRBJ2-7, the full variable domain reads GAGVSQSPRYKVAKRGQDVALRCDPISGHVSLFWYQQALGQGPEFLTYFQNEAQLDKSGLPSDRFFAERPEGSVSTLKIQRTQQEDSAVYLCASSRAATGGYEQYFGPGTRLTVT.

This clonotype occurred a few times. The chain recombines TRBV29-1 with TRBJ1-2, with TRBD1 matching over 7 bases. CDR3 length equals 15 residues. J gave up 1 base and V 7 bases, and 12 bases lay outside the gene matches. Germline-derived CDR1 and CDR2 are SQVTM and ANQGSEA. In DNA, the CDR3 is TGCAGCGATAACCCGAGAGGGGGCAGTAACTATGGCTACACCTTC. Its translation is CSDNPRGGSNYGYTF.

This clonotype was seen more than once but under ten times. The CDR3 loop is CSAPGQGPSPLHF. In DNA form, the CDR3 reads TGCAGTGCTCCGGGACAGGGCCCTTCACCCCTCCACTTT. The chain links TRBV20-1 to TRBJ1-6; 9 bases are shared with TRBD1. Unmatched junction bases numbered 5, after V lost 5 bases and J lost 9 bases. This CDR3 is 13 amino acids long. Per germline, CDR1 DFQATT and CDR2 SNEGSKA (reference sequence).

This clonotype was detected a few times. V usage is TRBV11-2 and J usage is TRBJ2-5; TRBD2 is a possible D gene (6 bases). CDR1 is SGHAT, CDR2 FQNNGV, per germline. V gave up 4 bases and J gave up 5 bases, with 20 bases separating them. The CDR3 length is 16 residues. The DNA of the CDR3 is TGTGCCAGCAGCTGGACTACCACGCGGGCCCGGGAGACCCAGTACTTC. Its protein is CASSWTTTRARETQYF. Looking up the rest from reference TRBV11-2 and TRBJ2-5 gives the full variable domain: EAGVAQSPRYKIIEKRQSVAFWCNPISGHATLYWYQQILGQGPKLLIQFQNNGVVDDSQLPKDRFSAERLKGVDSTLKIQPAKLEDSAVYLCASSWTTTRARETQYFGPGTRLLVL.

This clonotype appeared once. The rearrangement joins TRBV6-2 or TRBV6-3 to TRBJ2-1, with D perhaps matching TRBD1 (7 bases). Germline CDR1 reads MNHEY; CDR2 reads SVGEGT. Trimming stripped 3 bases from V and 5 bases from J, with 20 bases between. This CDR3 is 17 amino acids long. The CDR3, as DNA: TGTGCCAGCAGTTATTTGCGGGGCGACAGGGTGCACAATGAGCAGTTCTTC. Residues: CASSYLRGDRVHNEQFF.

The chain has TRBV5-1 and TRBJ2-2; D is possibly TRBD2 (6 bases). Germline V gene data show CDR1 as SGHRS and CDR2 as YFSETQ. V shed 0 bases and J shed 8 bases, with 8 bases lying between them. The length of the CDR3 is 13 residues. CDR3 loop: CASSLAREGELFF. In DNA, the CDR3 is TGCGCCAGCAGCTTGGCCCGGGAGGGGGAGCTGTTTTTT.

A few counts support this clonotype. The chain has TRBV20-1 and TRBJ1-1; D gene uncertain. Germline CDR1 DFQATT, CDR2 SNEGSKA (reference sequence). This CDR3 has 12 residues. The ends were cut back, 4 bases at V and 0 bases at J, with 6 bases in the middle. CDR3 in amino acids: CSAKVMNTEAFF. The CDR3 DNA is TGCAGTGCTAAAGTGATGAACACTGAAGCTTTCTTT.

In this sample, this clonotype turned up a few times. The V gene is TRBV28, the J gene TRBJ1-2; D is unresolved. The CDR3 is 14 amino acids. V was clipped by 3 bases and J by 2 bases, with 10 bases between them. The germline V gene has CDR1 MDHEN and CDR2 SYDVKM. The CDR3 DNA reads TGTGCCAGCAGTTTGGCGGGCCACAACTATGGCTACACCTTC. Its translation is CASSLAGHNYGYTF.

This clonotype was picked up many times. This sequence joins TRBV6-5 and TRBJ2-7; 8 positions match TRBD2. This CDR3 is 14 amino acids long. Germline CDR1 reads MNHEY; CDR2 reads SVGAGI. J gave up 3 bases and V 6 bases, and 7 bases lay outside the gene matches. The DNA of the CDR3 is TGTGCCAGCAGCTACCGGGGGGGGGACTACGAGCAGTACTTC. Its translation: CASSYRGGDYEQYF.

This clonotype was seen many times. The V gene is TRBV20-1, the J gene TRBJ2-1; 13 nucleotides agree with TRBD2. Germline-derived CDR1 and CDR2 are DFQATT and SNEGSKA (reference sequence). This CDR3 has 16 residues. The V and J ends lost 4 bases and 6 bases, in that order; junction bases with no gene match: 9. This CDR3 is CSATRTSGRGSNEQFF. In nucleotides, the CDR3 is TGCAGTGCTACCCGGACTAGCGGGAGAGGGTCCAATGAGCAGTTCTTC.

This chain uses TRBV24-1 with TRBJ1-5; D perhaps matches TRBD1 (5 bases). The germline V gene has CDR1 KGHDR and CDR2 SFDVKD. V was trimmed by 5 bases and J by 6 bases, leaving 13 bases between them. There are 14 residues in the CDR3. This CDR3 is CATSGQGVSQPQHF. CDR3 DNA: TGTGCCACCAGTGGTCAAGGGGTCAGTCAGCCCCAGCATTTT.

This chain uses TRBV20-1 with TRBJ2-7, with D hard to call. Germline CDR1 reads DFQATT; CDR2 reads SNEGSKA (reference sequence). The CDR3 sequence is 12 residues long. The V and J ends lost 4 bases and 7 bases respectively, with 14 bases between them. CDR3 nucleotides: TGCAGTGCTACCGGACCGGCGAGGGAGCAGTACTTC. It encodes CSATGPAREQYF.

Only one count was recorded for this clonotype. The chain has TRBV10-3 and TRBJ1-1; tentatively, D is TRBD1 (5 bases). The germline V and J ends were trimmed by 3 bases and 1 base, with 9 bases remaining between them. The V gene's germline CDR1 is ENHRY and CDR2 SYGVKD. The CDR3 sequence is 14 residues long. The CDR3 is CAISEPTGNTEAFF. The CDR3 region has the DNA TGTGCCATCAGTGAACCCACAGGGAACACTGAAGCTTTCTTT.

This sequence joins TRBV7-2 and TRBJ2-7; TRBD2 matches at 8 bases. Germline V lookup: CDR1 SGHTA, CDR2 FQGNSA. The CDR3 consists of 14 residues. The V segment lost 5 bases and the J segment 4 bases; nucleotides outside the gene matches: 7. The chain's CDR3 is CASSKFSGEYEQYF. CDR3 bases: TGTGCCAGCAGCAAATTTAGCGGGGAATACGAGCAGTACTTC.

This clonotype was observed a handful of times. The V and J genes are TRBV5-6 and TRBJ2-5; D is possibly TRBD1 (6 bases). Germline-derived CDR1 and CDR2 are SGHDT and YYEEEE. CDR3 length: 12 amino acids. V lost 5 bases and J lost 4, with 9 bases in between. CDR3 sequence: CASSRDIETQYF. The DNA of the CDR3 is TGTGCCAGCAGTCGGGACATAGAGACCCAGTACTTC.

The gene calls are TRBV2 and TRBJ2-2; TRBD2 is a possible D gene (6 bases). The CDR3 covers 12 residues. The germline V gene encodes CDR1 SNHLY and CDR2 FYNNEI. V dropped 8 bases and J dropped 6 bases, with 10 bases sitting between them. The CDR3 nucleotides read TGTGCCAGCGTAGCGGAGGCCGGGGAGCTGTTTTTT. Translation gives CASVAEAGELFF.

This clonotype was picked up a small number of times. V is TRBV5-1 and J is TRBJ2-1; D unresolved. Germline V gives CDR1 SGHRS, CDR2 YFSETQ. V was cut by 1 base and J by 8 bases, with 10 bases left in between. The CDR3 has 13 amino acids. The DNA of the CDR3 is TGCGCCAGCAGCTTGTCCCTATTCGATGAGCAGTTCTTC. The encoded protein is CASSLSLFDEQFF.

V is TRBV20-1 and J is TRBJ2-4, with 7 bases lining up with TRBD1. Germline V gives CDR1 DFQATT, CDR2 SNEGSKA (reference sequence). V lost 3 bases, J lost 7 bases, and 9 bases stayed unmatched. The CDR3 consists of 14 residues. CDR3 DNA: TGCAGTGCTAGCCGCCGACAGGGTCTGAACATTCAGTACTTC. Translation: CSASRRQGLNIQYF.

The chain has TRBV4-1 and TRBJ2-7, with D possibly TRBD1 on 5 matching bases. V was shortened by 3 bases and J by 1 base, with 13 bases between the two germline ends. The CDR3 spans 15 residues. Germline CDR1 reads MGHRA; CDR2 reads YSYEKL. The CDR3 coding sequence is TGCGCCAGCAGCCAGGGCGGTGCAGGGTCCTACGAGCAGTACTTC. This gives the protein CASSQGGAGSYEQYF.

The DNA of the CDR3 is TGCGCCAGCAGCGACAGGGGATTTCGGAAACTGTTTTTT. This codes for CASSDRGFRKLFF. The chain carries TRBV5-1 and TRBJ1-4; 8 positions agree with TRBD1. V dropped 4 bases and J dropped 11; count of bases not matched to a gene: 7. Germline V lookup: CDR1 SGHRS, CDR2 YFSETQ. There are 13 residues in the CDR3.

This clonotype was detected only a few times. The rearrangement joins TRBV7-2 to TRBJ2-7; D ambiguous. The CDR3 is 14 residues long. Trimming shortened V by 2 bases and J by 3 bases, and 11 bases separated the two germline ends. In germline, CDR1 is SGHTA, CDR2 FQGNSA. DNA for the CDR3: TGTGCCAGCAGCTTATTATCCGATTTCTACGAGCAGTACTTC. It translates to CASSLLSDFYEQYF.

The chain combines TRBV18 with TRBJ2-7; no reliable D call. CDR3 length equals 14 residues. Germline CDR1 is KGHSH and CDR2 is LQKENI. V was clipped by 0 bases and J by 3 bases, with 9 bases between them. CDR3 in DNA: TGTGCCAGCTCACCACCGGGCAGATTCTACGAGCAGTACTTC. As protein: CASSPPGRFYEQYF.